This paragraph covers one T cell receptor beta chain sequence. This entry belongs to a study of shared clonotypes between healthy human individuals. CD45RO-negative, CCR7-selected cells formed the naive CD8 fraction, which excluded terminally differentiated effector memory CD45RA+ cells. Method: immunoSEQ multiplex PCR; TCRdb's copy keeps in-frame clones and lacks some. Of 550,000 to 750,000 clones listed, 92% are singletons. This CDR3 spans 13 amino acids. Looked up from germline, CDR1 is LNHDA and CDR2 is SQIVND (reference sequence). Deletions cut 5 bases from V and 7 bases from J, with 12 bases between.

The V and J genes are TRBV19 and TRBJ1-5; D ambiguous. Specimen: naive CD8+ T cells sorted from blood. This sequence was found in a man between 25 and 39 years old in good health. DNA of the CDR3: TGTGCCAGTAGTCCCCGGCGGGTCCAGCCCCAGCATTTT. It codes for CASSPRRVQPQHF.